Below, 16 T cell receptor beta chains from the same sample are listed, as sequenced in a study of Ad26.COV2.S vaccination and SARS-CoV-2 variants. Sequencing used immunoSEQ multiplex PCR; TCRdb keeps in-frame clones, though not all of them. This table holds about 680,000 clones, roughly 90% found once. Treatment: 15 to 20 received Ad26.COV2.S at low or high dose, single or two shots; roughly 5 received placebo; per-sample allocation not given. Day 63 after the first injection of vaccine or placebo was the sampling time. The starting material was peripheral blood, obtained in a trial of Ad26.COV2.S vaccine versus placebo. The receptor set was obtained from a person aged 18-60 years who received the Ad26.COV2.S COVID-19 vaccine or a placebo.

This sequence joins TRBV18 and TRBJ1-1; 8 bases are shared with TRBD1. V dropped 2 bases and J dropped 1; count of bases not matched to a gene: 12. The CDR3 is made up of 18 amino acids. Germline loops: CDR1 KGHSH, CDR2 LQKENI. DNA for the CDR3: TGTGCCAGCTCACCATCCCCCGGACAGGGACTTCCGAACACTGAAGCTTTCTTT. Translating gives CASSPSPGQGLPNTEAFF.

V gene TRBV3-1 (or the pseudogene TRBV3-2) combines with J gene TRBJ2-4; TRBD2 matches 7 bases. V gave up 5 bases and J gave up 6 bases; unmatched junction bases: 7. This CDR3 spans 14 amino acids. Germline CDR1 and CDR2: LGHDT and YNNKEL (reference sequence). This chain's CDR3 is CASSWEGAGNIQYF. CDR3 in DNA: TGTGCCAGCAGCTGGGAGGGAGCGGGAAACATTCAGTACTTC.

This clone came up once. The chain uses TRBV7-8 and TRBJ2-7; D gene uncertain. The CDR3 runs to 12 residues. Germline lookup yields CDR1 SGHVS and CDR2 FQNEAQ. Trimming shortened V by 2 bases and J by 4 bases, and 6 bases separated the two germline ends. As DNA, the CDR3 is TGTGCCAGCAGCTTATCGGGTTACGAGCAGTACTTC. This encodes CASSLSGYEQYF.

The chain is built from TRBV30 and TRBJ1-3, with a possible D match to TRBD1 (5 bases). The CDR3 covers 14 residues. V lost 2 bases to trimming and J lost 8 bases, with 16 bases between them. Germline CDR1 is GTSNPN and CDR2 is SVGIG (reference sequence). The CDR3 spells CAWSRGRAWDTIYF. The CDR3, as DNA: TGTGCCTGGAGTAGGGGCAGGGCGTGGGACACCATATATTTT.

This clone appeared a single time. The chain couples TRBV6-2 or TRBV6-3 to TRBJ1-1, with D possibly being TRBD1 (5 bases). The V gene's germline CDR1 is MNHEY and CDR2 SVGEGT. The CDR3 loop spans 12 amino acids. The V gene lost 6 bases and the J gene lost 9 bases, with 14 bases spanning the gap. CDR3: CASSTQRTQAFF. CDR3 bases: TGTGCCAGCAGCACTCAAAGGACACAAGCTTTCTTT.

V usage is TRBV11-2 and J usage is TRBJ2-7; tentatively, D is TRBD1 (5 bases). This CDR3 contains 13 residues. Germline loops: CDR1 SGHAT, CDR2 FQNNGV. The V gene lost 5 bases and the J gene lost 5 bases, with 13 bases spanning the gap. The DNA for the CDR3 is TGTGCCAGCAGCGCAGAGACAGATGACGAGCAGTACTTC. Amino acids: CASSAETDDEQYF.

This chain connects TRBV5-4 to TRBJ1-2; D is unresolved. Trimming removed 0 bases at V and 8 bases at J, with 11 bases between. The germline gives CDR1 SGHNT, CDR2 YYREEE (reference sequence). CDR3 length: 13 amino acids. The CDR3 DNA reads TGTGCCAGCAGCTTGGACCCGAACTCAGGCTACACCTTC. Translating gives CASSLDPNSGYTF.

The chain has TRBV7-6 and TRBJ1-6, with D unclear. The CDR3 consists of 15 residues. V lost 3 bases, J lost 0 bases, and 6 bases lay in between. Germline CDR1 and CDR2: SGHVS and FNYEAQ. In DNA, the CDR3 is TGTGCCAGCAGCTTTCAGAGCTCCTATAATTCACCCCTCCACTTT. It is translated as CASSFQSSYNSPLHF.

Only one count was recorded for this clone. The CDR3 bases are TGTGCCAGCAGCCCCCCCGATGTAGCTGAAGCTTTCTTT. Translating gives CASSPPDVAEAFF. The chain carries TRBV28 and TRBJ1-1; D not resolved. This CDR3 has 13 residues. The germline V gene encodes CDR1 MDHEN and CDR2 SYDVKM. Trimming took off 6 bases at V and 6 bases at J, with 14 bases between the two ends.

The V and J genes are TRBV11-2 and TRBJ2-7; D gene ambiguous. The germline V gene has CDR1 SGHAT and CDR2 FQNNGV. This CDR3 is built from 12 residues. V dropped 3 bases and J dropped 8 bases, with 11 bases sitting between them. The CDR3 nucleotides read TGTGCCAGCAGCTTCCTGGGTCGGAAGCAGTACTTC. This encodes CASSFLGRKQYF. The entire variable domain, with the rest obtained from reference TRBV11-2 and TRBJ2-7, is as follows: EAGVAQSPRYKIIEKRQSVAFWCNPISGHATLYWYQQILGQGPKLLIQFQNNGVVDDSQLPKDRFSAERLKGVDSTLKIQPAKLEDSAVYLCASSFLGRKQYFGPGTRLTVT.

This clone was detected many times. V is TRBV30 and J is TRBJ1-2; 7 bases agree with TRBD1. Trimming removed 2 bases from V and 5 bases from J; junction bases left unmatched: 8. Germline CDR1 reads GTSNPN; CDR2 reads SVGIG (reference sequence). The CDR3 is 14 amino acids. The CDR3 here is CAWSTWTGRYGYTF. CDR3 bases: TGTGCCTGGAGTACGTGGACAGGACGGTATGGCTACACCTTC.

The chain is built from TRBV5-1 and TRBJ2-7; TRBD2 matches at 11 bases. This CDR3 is built from 15 residues. Trimming at V came to 3 bases and at J to 2 bases, leaving 4 bases not matched to a gene. Germline-derived CDR1 and CDR2 are SGHRS and YFSETQ. The CDR3 reads CASSSPTSGAYEQYF. The CDR3 DNA reads as TGCGCCAGCAGCTCGCCGACTAGCGGGGCCTACGAGCAGTACTTC.

V and J are TRBV18 and TRBJ1-2; 9 nucleotides match TRBD1. The CDR3 contains 13 residues. The junction had 3 bases not matched to a gene; V was cut back by 3 bases and J by 7 bases. Germline V gene lookup returns CDR1 KGHSH and CDR2 LQKENI. This CDR3 is CASSPDRGAGYTF. In DNA, the CDR3 is TGTGCCAGCTCACCTGACAGGGGGGCTGGCTACACCTTC.

This clone has only a few counts. The chain combines TRBV7-2 with TRBJ1-5; no clear D gene. The CDR3 has 15 residues. Trimming removed 1 base at V and 4 bases at J, with 11 bases between. The germline gives CDR1 SGHTA, CDR2 FQGNSA. The CDR3 sequence is CASSLDGLLNQPQHF. The CDR3, as DNA: TGTGCCAGCAGCTTAGATGGCCTCTTGAATCAGCCCCAGCATTTT. The whole variable domain, filled in from reference TRBV7-2 and TRBJ1-5, reads GAGVSQSPSNKVTEKGKDVELRCDPISGHTALYWYRQSLGQGLEFLIYFQGNSAPDKSGLPSDRFSAERTGGSVSTLTIQRTQQEDSAVYLCASSLDGLLNQPQHFGDGTRLSIL.

The V call is TRBV24-1, the J call TRBJ2-1, with 16 bases identical to TRBD2. J gave up 9 bases and V 3 bases, and 7 bases lay outside the gene matches. Germline-derived CDR1 and CDR2 are KGHDR and SFDVKD. CDR3 length equals 17 residues. CDR3 nucleotide sequence: TGTGCCACCAGTGATCCGGGACTAGCGGGAGGGCCTCTTGAGCAGTTCTTC. This translates into CATSDPGLAGGPLEQFF.

The V and J genes are TRBV13 and TRBJ2-5, with a possible D match to TRBD1 (6 bases). The CDR3 covers 13 residues. The ends were cut back, 3 bases at V and 4 bases at J, with 9 bases in the middle. From germline, CDR1 is PRHDT and CDR2 FYEKMQ (reference sequence). The CDR3 DNA reads as TGTGCCAGCAGCTTCACAGGGCGAGAGACCCAGTACTTC. Translated, it gives CASSFTGRETQYF.